This T cell receptor (beta chain) came from a study of shared T cell receptors in the human thymus. The V gene lost 9 bases and the J gene lost 8 bases, with 16 bases spanning the gap. The CDR3 is 12 residues long. CDR1 and CDR2 (germline): SEHNR, FQNEAQ (reference sequence). Method: immunoSEQ multiplex PCR; TCRdb's copy keeps in-frame clones and lacks some. In the table there are some 720,000 clones, approximately 90% of which are singletons. These data were also filed under a second study, of human thymus T cells. As that report states: Thymic repertoires overlap heavily among unrelated individuals, related research has reported.

The sequence was obtained from a boy under two years old with a congenital heart defect. The sample consisted of thymocytes. The V gene is TRBV7-9, the J gene TRBJ1-2; the D gene is possibly TRBD1 (5 bases). CDR3 DNA: TGTGCCAGTGAACAAGGGGTTGGAGGCTACACCTTC. Translation: CASEQGVGGYTF.